This T cell receptor beta chain was obtained from a study of T cell responses to AZD1222 COVID-19 vaccine. Trimming removed 6 bases at V and 4 bases at J, with 18 bases between. Per germline, CDR1 LGHDT and CDR2 YNNKEL (reference sequence). This CDR3 spans 15 amino acids. Assay: immunoSEQ multiplex PCR; the TCRdb copy retains only in-frame clones and omits some. This table holds about 140,000 clones, just under 95% found once. General study findings and limits: Just a handful of people given AZD1222 tested seropositive at baseline.

This clone has only one observation. Its matching antigen is unknown. V usage is TRBV3-1 (or the pseudogene TRBV3-2) and J usage is TRBJ1-2; possible D gene TRBD1, 6 bases. Sequenced material: peripheral blood, taken on day 0 of AZD1222 vaccination. The sequence came from an adult in good health. Here the CDR3 reads CASRKDSLSLYGYTF. CDR3 in DNA: TGTGCCAGCAGGAAGGACAGTTTATCTCTCTATGGCTACACCTTC.